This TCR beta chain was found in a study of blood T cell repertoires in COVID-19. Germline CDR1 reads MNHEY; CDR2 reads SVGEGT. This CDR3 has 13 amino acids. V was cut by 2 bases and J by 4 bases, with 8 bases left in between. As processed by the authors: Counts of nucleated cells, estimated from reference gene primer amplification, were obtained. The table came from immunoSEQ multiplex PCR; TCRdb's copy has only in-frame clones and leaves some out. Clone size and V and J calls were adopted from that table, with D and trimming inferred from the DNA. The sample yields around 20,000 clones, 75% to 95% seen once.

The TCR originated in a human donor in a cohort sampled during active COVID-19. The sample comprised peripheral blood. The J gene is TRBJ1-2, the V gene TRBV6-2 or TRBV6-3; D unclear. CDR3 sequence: CASSYGVFYGYTF. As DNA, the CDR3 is TGTGCCAGCAGTTACGGAGTGTTCTATGGCTACACCTTC.